The present T cell receptor (beta chain) was sequenced within a study of Ad26.COV2.S vaccination and SARS-CoV-2 variants. Turning to this clone: No antigen is known for it.

Germline V lookup: CDR1 SNHLY, CDR2 FYNNEI. The CDR3 extends over 15 amino acids. Trimming took off 2 bases at V and 1 base at J, with 10 bases between the two ends. Treatment meaning: some 20 received Ad26.COV2.S at low or high dose, single or two shots; 5 received placebo; per-sample allocation not given. Day 63 after the first injection of vaccine or placebo was the sampling time. Expression of Wuhan-strain SARS-CoV-2 spike came from the Ad26 vector that formed the vaccine. Assay used: immunoSEQ multiplex PCR; TCRdb lists only in-frame clones, some missing. The data show around 270,000 clones, 87% seen once. General observations from the study: Vaccinees displayed broader spike-specific TCR repertoires than placebo recipients.

This specimen consisted of peripheral blood, obtained in a trial of Ad26.COV2.S vaccine versus placebo. The sequence was obtained from a person between 18 and 65 years old who received the Ad26.COV2.S COVID-19 vaccine or a placebo. This rearrangement joins TRBV2 to TRBJ2-3; D not certain. CDR3 protein: CASSENWAGTDTQYF. DNA for the CDR3: TGTGCCAGCAGTGAAAACTGGGCGGGCACAGATACGCAGTATTTT.